This TCR beta chain is from a study of TIL therapy for anti-PD-1-resistant metastatic lung cancer. The wider study: Tumors had a median PD-L1 proportion score of 6%. Most patients had lung adenocarcinoma; several tumors were EGFR-mutant, two ALK-rearranged; half smoked currently or formerly.

The libraries were made with immunoSEQ v3. Sequencing used immunoSEQ multiplex PCR; TCRdb keeps in-frame clones, though not all of them. Of about 36,000 clones listed, roughly 70% are singletons. Indicated time point: pre-treatment sample, taken before nivolumab and TIL therapy. Adults with stage 4 NSCLC were enrolled in a phase I trial. The germline V and J ends were trimmed by 5 bases and 0 bases, with 14 bases remaining between them. From germline, CDR1 is SEHNR and CDR2 FQNEAQ (reference sequence). The CDR3 length is 16 residues. The rearrangement links TRBV7-9 to TRBJ1-3; D not resolved. Sequences were derived from blood, sampled at baseline. The receptor was derived from a person between 25 and 80 years old with non-small cell lung cancer. The CDR3 bases are TGTGCCAGCAGCGCAGGAGATGCAAGCTCTGGAAACACCATATATTTT. Amino acids: CASSAGDASSGNTIYF. The entire variable domain, with the rest obtained from reference TRBV7-9 and TRBJ1-3, is as follows: DTGVSQNPRHKITKRGQNVTFRCDPISEHNRLYWYRQTLGQGPEFLTYFQNEAQLEKSRLLSDRFSAERPKGSFSTLEIQRTEQGDSAMYLCASSAGDASSGNTIYFGEGSWLTVV.